These 8 T cell receptor beta chains share one sample of origin, sequenced in a study of CD8 T cells in ankylosing spondylitis. Each CDR3 protein gets one entry after TCRdb re-called the 5' RACE reads with MiXCR. The repertoire consists of roughly 230,000 distinct CDR3 sequences, with less than 9.5% occurring once and the leading ten covering about 5%. Sequences were obtained from blood, either unsorted or a sorted T cell fraction (not recorded which). The receptors here all came from a female donor with ankylosing spondylitis or in good health (not recorded which).

The V gene is TRBV5-1, the J gene TRBJ2-1; D is perhaps TRBD2 (7 bases). The CDR3 extends over 14 amino acids. The germline V and J ends were trimmed by 1 base and 6 bases, with 11 bases remaining between them. Per the germline V gene, CDR1 is SGHRS and CDR2 is YFSETQ. CDR3 region: CASSLRGGGNEQFF. The CDR3 DNA sequence: TGCGCCAGCAGCTTGCGGGGAGGGGGCAATGAGCAGTTCTTC.

This clonotype was counted ten times or more. The rearrangement joins TRBV20-1 to TRBJ2-7, with 11 bases lining up with TRBD2. The CDR3 is 14 amino acids. V shed 5 bases and J 6 bases; nucleotides not matched to a gene: 9. Germline V gene lookup returns CDR1 DFQATT and CDR2 SNEGSKA (reference sequence). The CDR3, as DNA: TGCAGTGCTCCAGACGGACTAGCGGGCTTCGAGCAGTACTTC. The encoded protein is CSAPDGLAGFEQYF.

This clonotype has at least ten counts. This rearrangement joins TRBV20-1 to TRBJ2-1; D is uncertain. V shed 0 bases and J shed 2 bases, with 5 bases lying between them. CDR1 and CDR2 from the germline V gene are DFQATT and SNEGSKA (reference sequence). The CDR3 covers 13 residues. As DNA, the CDR3 is TGCAGTGCTAGAGATTCAGCCTACAATGAGCAGTTCTTC. Amino acid sequence: CSARDSAYNEQFF.

This clonotype was seen ten or more times. The rearrangement joins TRBV28 to TRBJ2-3, with a tentative D call TRBD2 (6 bases). The CDR3 totals 15 residues. V was pared by 8 bases and J by 6 bases, with 21 bases between. CDR1 is MDHEN and CDR2 is SYDVKM in the germline V gene. The CDR3 loop is CASDSAGTSRDTQYF. The CDR3 DNA sequence: TGTGCCAGCGATTCGGCGGGAACATCAAGGGATACGCAGTATTTT.

This clonotype was seen many times. The chain carries TRBV5-1 and TRBJ2-7; 7 nucleotides agree with TRBD2. V lost 4 bases, J lost 3 bases, and 7 bases stayed unmatched. The CDR3 covers 14 residues. CDR1 and CDR2 from the germline V gene are SGHRS and YFSETQ. CDR3 sequence: CASSPTSVIYEQYF. CDR3 bases: TGCGCCAGCAGCCCAACTAGCGTCATCTACGAGCAGTACTTC.

This clonotype was seen ten or more times. The rearrangement links TRBV9 to TRBJ2-1; D is perhaps TRBD2 (5 bases). This CDR3 is 15 amino acids long. Germline CDR1 reads SGDLS; CDR2 reads YYNGEE. The germline V and J ends were trimmed by 1 base and 3 bases, with 11 bases remaining between them. The CDR3 nucleotides are TGTGCCAGCAGCGTACTAGCAGCCGACTACAATGAGCAGTTCTTC. Amino acids: CASSVLAADYNEQFF.

This clonotype came up many times. V usage is TRBV20-1 and J usage is TRBJ2-1; D possibly corresponds to TRBD2 (5 bases). Per germline, CDR1 DFQATT and CDR2 SNEGSKA (reference sequence). V lost 3 bases to trimming and J lost 6 bases, with 15 bases between them. CDR3 length: 14 amino acids. The CDR3 sequence: CSASHGKGSNEQFF. In DNA, the CDR3 is TGCAGTGCTAGCCACGGGAAAGGGAGCAATGAGCAGTTCTTC.

This clonotype came up many times. This sequence joins TRBV7-2 and TRBJ2-2; D possibly matches TRBD1 or TRBD2 (5 bases each). CDR3 size: 15 residues. The germline CDR1 and CDR2 sequences are SGHTA and FQGNSA. Trimming removed 5 bases at V and 3 bases at J, with 13 bases between. The chain's CDR3 is CASSRDVGHTGELFF. The CDR3 region has the DNA TGTGCCAGCAGCCGGGACGTAGGGCACACCGGGGAGCTGTTTTTT.